What follows describes a single T cell receptor (beta chain). This clone was detected only once. Its antigen is not yet known. No much larger clone exists at a distance of one base, and base qualities are not known. TCR beta CDR3 regions were sequenced from DNA using the immunoSEQ Assay. Processing in the source paper ran as follows. To compute T cell density, TCR beta template counts were normalized to usable DNA, which was estimated by amplifying housekeeping genes. Richness was estimated with the preseqR package, extrapolating to 400,000 templates for PBMC samples and 120,000 templates for tissue samples. Clonality was taken to be one minus Pielou's evenness. Tissue-enriched TCRs were identified through differential abundance testing performed on productive amino-acid clonotypes, with a minimum total count of 5 and an alpha of 0.1. The Jaccard Index and the Morisita Overlap Index were used to quantify repertoire overlap between compartments. GLIPH grouped TCR beta CDR3s together with public tetramer-defined viral CDR3s, and a viral motif had to include at least three viral sequences and show V-gene enrichment. Sourced from immuneACCESS, this table was stored by TCRdb with only in-frame sequences that have V and J called. A share of the clones is absent; for the studies checked, an unresolved V gene accounts for under half, and the remainder has no known explanation. The D gene and trimming were derived from the DNA, and the V and J assignments and clone size from that table. This sample has about 45,000 clones in its table, and under 90% of those were observed once. The top ten clones comprise roughly 15% of the sample.

The sample belongs to a study of T cells in localized non-small cell lung cancer (dated by TCRdb to about 2020). Study-wide context: T cell repertoires of 200 to 250 early-stage NSCLC patients were analyzed, with tumors being compared against uninvolved tumor-adjacent lungs. The cohort was made up of 200 to 250 treatment-naive NSCLC patients whose localized lung tumors had been resected. Of the NSCLC patients, fewer than 150 were male and about a hundred were female, and the mean age was around 66 years. Findings and caveats that apply to the study as a whole: Since the design was exploratory, TCR variables were selected using unadjusted p-values with no false-discovery rate correction. Of the top 100 tumor clones, a median of roughly 57 were detected in paired uninvolved adjacent lung; under 35 were also among that lung's top 100. Uninvolved tumor-adjacent lung showed the highest T cell clonality, higher than tumor, which suggests more focused antigenic responses in the adjacent lung. Multi-region tumor sequencing was not performed, so intratumor heterogeneity could not be excluded. Longer overall survival was associated with higher T cell density in blood, whereas shorter survival was associated with higher clonality in adjacent lung.

CDR1 is given as SGHTA and CDR2 as FQGNSA, both from the germline V gene. A distance of 11 bases separates the germline ends of V and J, which lose 2 bases and 4 bases respectively. The CDR3, from cysteine to phenylalanine, totals 14 residues. Kept here is only the CDR3 DNA, which spans 42 bases and is read in frame from base 1. At diagnosis, peripheral blood, uninvolved tumor-adjacent lung and tumor were collected and stored as a combination of fresh-frozen and FFPE material. For TCR repertoire profiling, blood samples were analyzed as peripheral blood mononuclear cells. Sequencing used peripheral blood mononuclear cells, obtained before any cancer treatment. This chain is built from TRBV7-2 and TRBJ2-5; tentative D gene TRBD2, with 6 bases matching. The receptor's source is a man between 40 and 70 years old with stage III lung adenocarcinoma. Read as DNA, the sequence is TGTGCCAGCAGCTTAAGGAGGGGAGGAGAGACCCAGTACTTC. Its translation is CASSLRRGGETQYF.